The 20 T cell receptor beta chains below were found in one sample sequenced in a study of identical twins. TCRdb processed the 5' RACE reads anew with MiXCR; each CDR3 protein has one entry. Altogether 700,000 or so distinct CDR3 sequences are present, under 9% being singletons, with the ten largest covering around 0.95%. The same data also went into a second study, on yellow fever vaccine responses in identical twins.

Material for sequencing was PBMCs. These receptors all stem from a woman under 30 in good health.

The chain carries TRBV2 and TRBJ2-1; D unclear. The CDR3 is 16 residues long. V was pared by 3 bases and J by 4 bases, with 16 bases between. Germline loops: CDR1 SNHLY, CDR2 FYNNEI. The CDR3 loop reads CASSERGEPVYNEQFF. Here the CDR3 DNA reads TGTGCCAGCAGTGAGCGAGGCGAACCGGTATACAATGAGCAGTTCTTC.

This chain connects TRBV19 to TRBJ2-7, with D maybe TRBD1 (6 bases). This CDR3 spans 13 amino acids. Trimming shortened V by 3 bases and J by 3 bases, and 9 bases separated the two germline ends. The germline V gene encodes CDR1 LNHDA and CDR2 SQIVND (reference sequence). The chain's CDR3 is CASSMRGNYEQYF. CDR3 in DNA: TGTGCCAGTAGTATGAGGGGGAACTACGAGCAGTACTTC. Combining the CDR3 with reference TRBV19 and TRBJ2-7 gives the whole variable domain DGGITQSPKYLFRKEGQNVTLSCEQNLNHDAMYWYRQDPGQGLRLIYYSQIVNDFQKGDIAEGYSVSREKKESFPLTVTSAQKNPTAFYLCASSMRGNYEQYFGPGTRLTVT.

This clonotype was detected ten times or more. The CDR3 nucleotides are TGTGCCAGCTCGGTTACGGGGGCCACAGATACGCAGTATTTT. Translating gives CASSVTGATDTQYF. The rearrangement joins TRBV7-2 to TRBJ2-3; tentatively, D is TRBD1 or TRBD2 (6 bases each). Trimming shortened V by 8 bases and J by 2 bases, and 14 bases separated the two germline ends. CDR1 and CDR2 from the germline V gene are SGHTA and FQGNSA. This CDR3 contains 14 residues. The variable domain in full, with the rest retrieved from reference TRBV7-2 and TRBJ2-3, is GAGVSQSPSNKVTEKGKDVELRCDPISGHTALYWYRQSLGQGLEFLIYFQGNSAPDKSGLPSDRFSAERTGGSVSTLTIQRTQQEDSAVYLCASSVTGATDTQYFGPGTRLTVL.

This clonotype was observed many times. The chain joins TRBV10-3 to TRBJ1-1; weak D call: TRBD1 (6 bases). V lost 0 bases and J 0 bases, leaving 20 bases between the germline ends. CDR1 is ENHRY and CDR2 is SYGVKD in the germline V gene. CDR3 size: 19 residues. The DNA for the CDR3 is TGTGCCATCAGTGAGTCCCTAGAAAGGACAGAGGCCATGAACACTGAAGCTTTCTTT. Its protein is CAISESLERTEAMNTEAFF.

This clonotype was found many times. This rearrangement joins TRBV6-4 to TRBJ2-1, with a possible D match to TRBD1 (7 bases). V was shortened by 0 bases and J by 6 bases, with 9 bases between the two germline ends. The length of the CDR3 is 14 residues. Germline V gene lookup returns CDR1 MRHNA and CDR2 SNTAGT. CDR3 coding DNA: TGTGCCAGCAGTGACTCCCAGGGGGGCAATGAGCAGTTCTTC. Translated: CASSDSQGGNEQFF.

The chain couples TRBV10-3 to TRBJ2-1; possible D gene TRBD2, 6 bases. Germline loops: CDR1 ENHRY, CDR2 SYGVKD. V was pared by 0 bases and J by 6 bases, with 12 bases between. The CDR3 totals 15 residues. This chain's CDR3 is CAISESLAAPNEQFF. CDR3 nucleotide sequence: TGTGCCATCAGTGAGTCCTTAGCGGCCCCCAATGAGCAGTTCTTC.

The chain uses TRBV7-9 and TRBJ2-5; D might be TRBD1 (5 bases). Germline values: CDR1 SEHNR, CDR2 FQNEAQ (reference sequence). The CDR3 sequence is 15 residues long. V gave up 7 bases and J gave up 5 bases, with 20 bases separating them. The CDR3 loop is CASTLGAGLLETQYF. The CDR3 DNA sequence: TGTGCCAGCACCCTAGGGGCAGGGCTGTTGGAGACCCAGTACTTC.

The chain combines TRBV6-1 with TRBJ2-1; D is possibly TRBD1 (5 bases). V was trimmed by 6 bases and J by 0 bases, leaving 12 bases between them. The CDR3 spans 15 residues. The germline CDR1 and CDR2 sequences are MNHNS and SASEGT. The CDR3 region has the DNA TGTGCCAGCAGCCCCTACAGGAGCTCCTACAATGAGCAGTTCTTC. It translates to CASSPYRSSYNEQFF.

The sample holds a few counts of this clonotype. The chain couples TRBV5-1 to TRBJ2-2; TRBD1 agrees at 9 bases. CDR1 and CDR2 (germline): SGHRS, YFSETQ. This CDR3 spans 16 amino acids. V lost 2 bases and J lost 1; bases outside the gene matches: 3. The CDR3 nucleotides read TGCGCCAGCAGCTTTCGACAGGGGGGGAACACCGGGGAGCTGTTTTTT. Its protein is CASSFRQGGNTGELFF. The entire variable domain, with the rest obtained from reference TRBV5-1 and TRBJ2-2, is as follows: KAGVTQTPRYLIKTRGQQVTLSCSPISGHRSVSWYQQTPGQGLQFLFEYFSETQRNKGNFPGRFSGRQFSNSRSEMNVSTLELGDSALYLCASSFRQGGNTGELFFGEGSRLTVL.

This clonotype was recorded a few times. The V and J genes are TRBV20-1 and TRBJ2-3; 11 positions match TRBD2. The CDR3 contains 14 residues. The germline CDR1 and CDR2 sequences are DFQATT and SNEGSKA (reference sequence). The DNA of the CDR3 is TGCAGGGTTTATAGCGGGAGGGCCCCAGATACGCAGTATTTT. As protein: CRVYSGRAPDTQYF.

This clonotype was detected a few times. V usage is TRBV30 and J usage is TRBJ2-3; D gene uncertain. Trimming stripped 0 bases from V and 6 bases from J, with 10 bases between. The germline CDR1 and CDR2 sequences are GTSNPN and SVGIG (reference sequence). This CDR3 contains 13 residues. CDR3 residues: CAWSVQGSDTQYF. The CDR3 DNA follows: TGTGCCTGGAGTGTACAAGGTTCGGATACGCAGTATTTT.

The chain links TRBV20-1 to TRBJ2-4, with 8 bases matching TRBD2. Germline V lookup: CDR1 DFQATT, CDR2 SNEGSKA (reference sequence). The CDR3 length is 14 residues. In nucleotides, the CDR3 is TGCAGCTCCTCGGGGGGGACTTGGGAAAACATTCAGTACTTC. Its protein is CSSSGGTWENIQYF.

This rearrangement joins TRBV12-3 or TRBV12-4 to TRBJ1-2, with a weak D call TRBD1 (5 bases). The CDR3 extends over 13 amino acids. V shed 5 bases and J shed 6 bases, with 13 bases lying between them. CDR3 amino acids: CASSTPGVNGYTF. The CDR3 DNA reads TGTGCCAGCAGTACACCGGGGGTAAATGGCTACACCTTC.

CDR3 coding DNA: TGTGCCAACTCCCCGGGACAGGGGAATTCACCCCTCCACTTT. Its protein is CANSPGQGNSPLHF. V and J are TRBV28 and TRBJ1-6; 10 nucleotides line up with TRBD1. The CDR3 is 14 amino acids. CDR1 and CDR2 from the germline V gene are MDHEN and SYDVKM. Trimming at V came to 10 bases and at J to 7 bases, leaving 7 bases not matched to a gene.

The chain is built from TRBV6-2 or TRBV6-3 and TRBJ1-4; no firm D call. Germline loops: CDR1 MNHEY, CDR2 SVGEGT. Trimming cost V 3 bases and J 8 bases, with 7 bases left between them. The CDR3 extends over 12 amino acids. The CDR3 nucleotides read TGTGCCAGCAGTTATATACCAGAAAAACTGTTTTTT. Protein sequence: CASSYIPEKLFF.

The rearrangement uses TRBV7-3 and TRBJ2-3; D perhaps matches TRBD2 (6 bases). V dropped 3 bases and J dropped 2 bases, with 12 bases sitting between them. Looked up from germline, CDR1 is SGHTA and CDR2 is FQGTGA. The CDR3 totals 15 residues. This CDR3 reads CASSLASVNTDTQYF. CDR3 bases: TGTGCCAGCAGCTTGGCTAGCGTAAACACAGATACGCAGTATTTT.

The chain employs TRBV5-1 and TRBJ1-1, with TRBD1 matching over 8 bases. Germline V CDR1 and CDR2: SGHRS, YFSETQ. This CDR3 contains 17 residues. Unmatched junction bases numbered 11, after V lost 3 bases and J lost 1 base. CDR3 amino acids: CASSSRIGQGPNTEAFF. The CDR3 DNA sequence: TGCGCCAGCAGCTCAAGGATTGGACAGGGACCGAACACTGAAGCTTTCTTT.

This clonotype was observed many times. The chain's CDR3 is CASSPRANTGELFF. The CDR3 DNA sequence: TGTGCCAGCAGCCCTCGGGCGAACACCGGGGAGCTGTTTTTT. V and J are TRBV18 and TRBJ2-2; D is ambiguous. CDR1 is KGHSH, CDR2 LQKENI, per germline. Deletions cut 8 bases from V and 0 bases from J, with 10 bases between. This CDR3 spans 14 amino acids.

J is TRBJ2-4 and V is TRBV25-1; 11 positions match TRBD2. This CDR3 is built from 16 residues. CDR1 is MGHDK, CDR2 SYGVNS, per germline. The trim removed 3 bases at V and 4 bases at J, leaving 5 bases unmatched. CDR3 sequence: CASSDDSGRGKNIQYF. CDR3 in DNA: TGTGCCAGCAGTGATGATAGCGGGAGGGGAAAAAACATTCAGTACTTC.

This clonotype showed up just a few times. The chain joins TRBV6-1 to TRBJ2-3; maybe TRBD1 (5 bases). Trimming stripped 3 bases from V and 4 bases from J, with 8 bases between. The CDR3 is 13 amino acids. The germline CDR1 and CDR2 sequences are MNHNS and SASEGT. CDR3 coding DNA: TGTGCCAGCAGTGAGGACACGCCAGATACGCAGTATTTT. This gives the protein CASSEDTPDTQYF.